This T cell receptor (beta chain) was recovered during a study of T cell changes during pregnancy in multiple sclerosis. Here immunoSEQ multiplex PCR was the method, and the copy in TCRdb shows in-frame clones only, minus some. The sample comprises around 47,000 clones, 90% to 95% of which are singletons, and around 4.7% rests with the top ten. Germline V gene sequence: CDR1 SSHAT, CDR2 FNYEAQ (reference sequence). CDR3 size: 14 residues. Trimming took 3 bases from V and 3 from J, leaving 12 bases between them. The chain has TRBV7-7 and TRBJ2-7, with D hard to call. This TCR was sampled from a female donor with multiple sclerosis, enrolled in a pregnancy study. The source was CD8+ T cells from peripheral blood mononuclear cells, collected in the first trimester of pregnancy. CDR3 sequence (DNA): TGTGCCAGCAGCTTGGCGCTAGGAAACTACGAGCAGTACTTC. Residues: CASSLALGNYEQYF.